This TCR beta chain was identified in a study of blood T cells in healthy people across ages. General study findings and limits: Significant beta diversity loss was already apparent by age approximately 37, declining roughly linearly. Total diversity from one million sequenced T cells was likely underestimated.

In the case of this clonotype: The antigen remains unidentified.

Trimming cost V 6 bases and J 8 bases, with 11 bases left between them. The CDR3 runs to 11 residues. In germline, CDR1 is MNHEY, CDR2 SVGAGI. Through a sample-barcoded 5' primer and a J-beta primer mix, a second PCR was run for roughly 6 to 11 cycles. TCRdb analysed the 5' RACE reads with MiXCR anew, one entry per CDR3 protein. The sample gives around 1.5 million distinct CDR3 sequences, 59% of which show up once; 6.5% to 8.5% is in the top ten. There were at least 5.5 micrograms of total RNA extracted from every sample. Sequencing was performed on blood. The genes are TRBV6-5 and TRBJ2-7, with D unresolved. The TCR was taken from a man younger than 30 in good health. The CDR3 loop reads CASSSRMQQYF. As DNA, the CDR3 is TGTGCCAGCAGCTCACGTATGCAGCAGTACTTC.